The 28 T cell receptor beta chains reported below all come from one sample, sequenced in a study of cytomegalovirus exposure and HLA in healthy donors (dated by TCRdb to 2016 to 2017). The protocol used for the library was the immunoSEQ multiplex PCR assay. A mixture of 60 forward primers for TCR Vbeta segments and 13 reverse primers for TCR Jbeta segments was used in the multiplex PCR. Here the immuneACCESS table is served through TCRdb, limited to in-frame sequences with V and J called. Missing clones are a known gap in these copies; in checked studies unresolved V genes cover under half, and the rest lacks a known reason. This sample gives some 85,000 clones in total; under 80% of them show up just once. The ten top clones hold 5.5% to 7% of the sample. Sequencing used PBMCs. The source is a young man in good health and CMV-seropositive.

The table lists this clone with a count of one. The rearrangement uses TRBV9 and TRBJ1-5, with D perhaps TRBD1 (6 bases). Trimming took 4 bases from V and 6 from J, leaving 17 bases between them. Germline V gene data show CDR1 as SGDLS and CDR2 as YYNGEE. The CDR3 has 15 amino acids. The CDR3 spells CASSPESGVGQPQHF. As DNA, the CDR3 is TGTGCCAGCAGCCCAGAGTCAGGGGTCGGTCAGCCCCAGCATTTT. Full variable domain (outside the CDR3, taken from reference TRBV9 and TRBJ1-5): DSGVTQTPKHLITATGQRVTLRCSPRSGDLSVYWYQQSLDQGLQFLIQYYNGEERAKGNILERFSAQQFPDLHSELNLSSLELGDSALYFCASSPESGVGQPQHFGDGTRLSIL.

The chain recombines TRBV7-9 with TRBJ2-7; D gene unclear. V dropped 0 bases and J dropped 3 bases, with 9 bases sitting between them. The germline V gene encodes CDR1 SEHNR and CDR2 FQNEAQ (reference sequence). The CDR3 has 14 residues. CDR3: CASSLALASYEQYF. The CDR3 coding sequence is TGTGCCAGCAGCTTAGCGCTGGCAAGCTACGAGCAGTACTTC.

This sequence joins TRBV18 and TRBJ2-5; TRBD2 might be the D (6 bases). The CDR3 extends over 15 amino acids. Trimming shortened V by 0 bases and J by 1 base, and 9 bases separated the two germline ends. From germline, CDR1 is KGHSH and CDR2 LQKENI. In DNA, the CDR3 is TGTGCCAGCTCACCACCGGGCGGGGCCCAAGAGACCCAGTACTTC. Translated, it gives CASSPPGGAQETQYF.

The CDR3 loop reads CASSLKQGIGEQYF. The CDR3 DNA reads as TGTGCCAGCTCACTCAAACAGGGGATTGGGGAGCAGTACTTC. The chain uses TRBV18 and TRBJ2-7, with 7 bases aligning to TRBD1. This CDR3 contains 14 residues. From germline, CDR1 is KGHSH and CDR2 LQKENI. Unmatched junction bases numbered 10, after V lost 4 bases and J lost 7 bases.

V gene TRBV27 combines with J gene TRBJ2-5, with TRBD2 as a possible D gene (6 bases). The CDR3 length is 13 residues. Germline V lookup: CDR1 MNHEY, CDR2 SMNVEV (reference sequence). V lost 6 bases, J lost 5 bases, and 13 bases lay in between. CDR3 residues: CASSLAVRETQYF. CDR3 DNA: TGTGCCAGCAGCTTAGCGGTTAGGGAGACCCAGTACTTC.

This chain joins TRBV4-1 and TRBJ2-2; no reliable D call. Germline-derived CDR1 and CDR2 are MGHRA and YSYEKL. The CDR3 spans 15 residues. V lost 4 bases and J 2 bases, leaving 11 bases between the germline ends. CDR3 amino acids: CASSLRSTNTGELFF. For the CDR3, the DNA is TGCGCCAGCAGCCTTAGGAGCACCAACACCGGGGAGCTGTTTTTT.

This clone showed up just once. The rearrangement links TRBV4-1 to TRBJ2-5, with D possibly matching TRBD2 (6 bases). Germline CDR1 is MGHRA and CDR2 is YSYEKL. This CDR3 is built from 16 residues. V was shortened by 0 bases and J by 1 base, with 12 bases between the two germline ends. CDR3 DNA sequence: TGCGCCAGCAGCCAAGATCCAGCGGGCTTCCAAGAGACCCAGTACTTC. Protein product: CASSQDPAGFQETQYF.

The genes are TRBV9 and TRBJ2-5; D is possibly TRBD1 (5 bases). Trimming removed 3 bases from V and 5 bases from J, with 14 bases in between. The CDR3 contains 14 residues. Looked up from germline, CDR1 is SGDLS and CDR2 is YYNGEE. As DNA, the CDR3 is TGTGCCAGCAGCGCGATAGGGGTGCGGGAGACCCAGTACTTC. Amino acid sequence: CASSAIGVRETQYF. The full variable domain, in which reference TRBV9 and TRBJ2-5 provide the parts outside the CDR3, is DSGVTQTPKHLITATGQRVTLRCSPRSGDLSVYWYQQSLDQGLQFLIQYYNGEERAKGNILERFSAQQFPDLHSELNLSSLELGDSALYFCASSAIGVRETQYFGPGTRLLVL.

V gene TRBV29-1 combines with J gene TRBJ1-1; D call uncertain. This CDR3 is built from 13 residues. Trimming cost V 6 bases and J 0 bases, with 11 bases left between them. Germline V CDR1 and CDR2: SQVTM, ANQGSEA. The CDR3 coding sequence is TGCAGCGTAAGACTGAGGATGAACACTGAAGCTTTCTTT. This codes for CSVRLRMNTEAFF.

This clone was seen more than once but under ten times. The chain combines TRBV7-9 with TRBJ2-2; 7 bases agree with TRBD2. The CDR3 runs 14 residues. With 5 bases clipped from V and 2 bases from J, the junction kept 2 bases outside the gene matches. Germline CDR1 is SEHNR and CDR2 is FQNEAQ (reference sequence). The CDR3 reads CASSLGLNTGELFF. Written as DNA, the CDR3 is TGTGCCAGCAGCCTGGGACTAAACACCGGGGAGCTGTTTTTT.

The CDR3 loop reads CASSLGLADFYEQYF. CDR3 in DNA: TGCGCCAGCAGCTTGGGACTAGCGGATTTCTACGAGCAGTACTTC. This chain uses TRBV5-1 with TRBJ2-7; TRBD2 aligns across 9 bases. CDR1 is SGHRS, CDR2 YFSETQ, per germline. This CDR3 is built from 15 residues. V lost 0 bases to trimming and J lost 3 bases; unmatched junction nucleotides: 4. The variable domain in full, completed from reference TRBV5-1 and TRBJ2-7, reads KAGVTQTPRYLIKTRGQQVTLSCSPISGHRSVSWYQQTPGQGLQFLFEYFSETQRNKGNFPGRFSGRQFSNSRSEMNVSTLELGDSALYLCASSLGLADFYEQYFGPGTRLTVT.

The genes are TRBV2 and TRBJ1-2; D is undetermined. Germline V gives CDR1 SNHLY, CDR2 FYNNEI. The CDR3 has 11 amino acids. V gave up 7 bases and J gave up 8 bases, with 11 bases separating them. CDR3 sequence: CASTFPLGYTF. DNA of the CDR3: TGTGCCAGCACCTTCCCTTTGGGCTACACCTTC.

The chain carries TRBV18 and TRBJ1-2; the match to TRBD1 covers 9 bases. V shed 2 bases, J shed 7 bases, and the junction held 5 bases outside the gene matches. Germline V gene sequence: CDR1 KGHSH, CDR2 LQKENI. The CDR3 has 14 amino acids. In nucleotides, the CDR3 is TGTGCCAGCTCACCAAAACAGGGGGCGTTTGGCTACACCTTC. Translation gives CASSPKQGAFGYTF.

The chain carries TRBV4-1 and TRBJ2-2; D call uncertain. The CDR3 is made up of 17 amino acids. CDR1 and CDR2 from the germline V gene are MGHRA and YSYEKL. V was pared by 1 base and J by 6 bases, with 18 bases between. The CDR3 reads CASSQGRLTGLAGELFF. CDR3 coding DNA: TGCGCCAGCAGCCAAGGAAGGTTGACGGGTTTGGCCGGGGAGCTGTTTTTT.

The chain links TRBV27 to TRBJ1-2; no firm D call. The CDR3 is 13 residues long. V was clipped by 6 bases and J by 1 base, with 9 bases between them. From germline, CDR1 is MNHEY and CDR2 SMNVEV (reference sequence). CDR3 DNA: TGTGCCAGCAGCCCCGGGGTTAACTATGGCTACACCTTC. Residues: CASSPGVNYGYTF.

The rearrangement uses TRBV7-9 and TRBJ1-2; D not certain. Trimming took off 5 bases at V and 3 bases at J, with 10 bases between the two ends. CDR1 and CDR2 from the germline V gene are SEHNR and FQNEAQ (reference sequence). This CDR3 region has 13 residues. The CDR3: CASSRDTDYGYTF. CDR3 nucleotide sequence: TGTGCCAGCAGCCGAGACACGGACTATGGCTACACCTTC. Supplemented by reference TRBV7-9 and TRBJ1-2, the full variable domain reads DTGVSQNPRHKITKRGQNVTFRCDPISEHNRLYWYRQTLGQGPEFLTYFQNEAQLEKSRLLSDRFSAERPKGSFSTLEIQRTEQGDSAMYLCASSRDTDYGYTFGSGTRLTVV.

This clone was counted only a few times. This rearrangement joins TRBV2 to TRBJ2-1; D ambiguous. The CDR3 sequence is 14 residues long. Germline-derived CDR1 and CDR2 are SNHLY and FYNNEI. V was clipped by 3 bases and J by 3 bases, with 9 bases between them. The CDR3 region has the DNA TGTGCCAGCAGTGACCCTAGAGACTACAATGAGCAGTTCTTC. Protein product: CASSDPRDYNEQFF.

The chain joins TRBV19 to TRBJ2-3, with D possibly being TRBD1 (6 bases). Per the germline V gene, CDR1 is LNHDA and CDR2 is SQIVND (reference sequence). This CDR3 has 13 residues. Trimming left V 8 bases short and J 6 bases short, with 15 bases between. The CDR3 sequence: CASGSVQGDTQYF. As DNA, the CDR3 is TGTGCCAGTGGTTCGGTACAGGGCGATACGCAGTATTTT.

This rearrangement joins TRBV29-1 to TRBJ2-1, with 11 bases identical to TRBD2. Germline assignment: CDR1 SQVTM and CDR2 ANQGSEA. This CDR3 region has 12 residues. V lost 6 bases, J lost 7 bases, and 2 bases stayed unmatched. CDR3 bases: TGCAGCGTCAGGACTAGCGGGAATGAGCAGTTCTTC. This translates into CSVRTSGNEQFF.

This clone came up once. The chain carries TRBV11-2 and TRBJ1-2; 8 nucleotides align to TRBD1. J gave up 6 bases and V 2 bases, and 20 bases lay outside the gene matches. The CDR3 spans 19 residues. Per the germline V gene, CDR1 is SGHAT and CDR2 is FQNNGV. For the CDR3, the DNA is TGTGCCAGCAGCTTATCCCCTGGTAGCAGGGGGCGCATTGGTCATGGCTACACCTTC. Encoded protein: CASSLSPGSRGRIGHGYTF.

The CDR3 coding sequence is TGCGCCAGCAGCCAACAATGCGTCGGGAGGAGGAACAATGAGCAGTTCTTC. It is translated as CASSQQCVGRRNNEQFF. This rearrangement joins TRBV4-1 to TRBJ2-1; 7 nucleotides line up with TRBD2. The V gene's germline CDR1 is MGHRA and CDR2 YSYEKL. The CDR3 is made up of 17 amino acids. J was trimmed by 5 bases and V by 2 bases; bases with no gene match: 12.

The V gene is TRBV5-1, the J gene TRBJ2-7; D gene unclear. The CDR3 is made up of 11 amino acids. Germline assignment: CDR1 SGHRS and CDR2 YFSETQ. V gave up 0 bases and J gave up 5 bases, with 3 bases separating them. CDR3 bases: TGCGCCAGCAGCTTGGGAGACGAGCAGTACTTC. Translation: CASSLGDEQYF.

Points on this clone: Its ends do not fully match the called genes, so a read error is possible. The same CDR3 can be traced to other DNA sequences in this sample. The DNA of the CDR3 is TGCGCCAGCAGCTTGGAACAGGGGTCCTTCGAGCAGTACTTC. Amino acids: CASSLEQGSFEQYF. The V gene is TRBV5-1, the J gene TRBJ2-7; TRBD1 aligns across 7 bases. This CDR3 is 14 amino acids long. CDR1 is SGHRS, CDR2 YFSETQ, per germline.

The J gene is TRBJ2-3, the V gene TRBV6-6; D not certain. Germline CDR1 and CDR2: MNHNY and SVGAGI (reference sequence). Trimming shortened V by 2 bases and J by 4 bases, and 10 bases separated the two germline ends. This CDR3 is built from 14 residues. The DNA for the CDR3 is TGTGCCAGCAGTTACACGCCTAGACCAGATACGCAGTATTTT. It is translated as CASSYTPRPDTQYF.

V gene TRBV6-5 combines with J gene TRBJ2-1; possible D gene TRBD2, 6 bases. The CDR3 totals 13 residues. The germline V gene encodes CDR1 MNHEY and CDR2 SVGAGI. V was cut by 7 bases and J by 9 bases, with 16 bases left in between. The CDR3 DNA sequence: TGTGCCAGCAACCGTCGGCACGGGGGTGAGCAGTTCTTC. Its protein product is CASNRRHGGEQFF.

The chain has TRBV29-1 and TRBJ2-7; possibly TRBD2 for D (6 bases). CDR3 length: 12 residues. CDR1 and CDR2 (germline): SQVTM, ANQGSEA. V lost 4 bases, J lost 3 bases, and 10 bases lay in between. CDR3 residues: CSVVRGVYEQYF. DNA of the CDR3: TGCAGCGTTGTACGCGGGGTCTACGAGCAGTACTTC.

The chain recombines TRBV11-2 with TRBJ2-7; 8 bases align to TRBD2. CDR1 SGHAT and CDR2 FQNNGV come from the germline V gene. CDR3 length: 16 amino acids. V lost 5 bases and J lost 2; bases outside the gene matches: 11. The CDR3 DNA follows: TGTGCCAGCAGCCCACTCCGGACTAGCAGTACCTACGAGCAGTACTTC. It encodes CASSPLRTSSTYEQYF.

This chain joins TRBV2 and TRBJ2-3; D is ambiguous. Germline values: CDR1 SNHLY, CDR2 FYNNEI. Trimming stripped 4 bases from V and 7 bases from J, with 9 bases between. The CDR3 covers 12 residues. CDR3 in DNA: TGTGCCAGCAGTGGGGCCCACCATACGCAGTATTTT. The encoded protein is CASSGAHHTQYF.